This T cell receptor (beta chain) was found in a study of blood T cell repertoires in COVID-19. Study summary: Sources were T cells, B-cell-depleted T cells, or PBMCs; the material itself was cDNA or gDNA.

Authors' analysis steps: By means of reference gene primer amplification, nucleated cell counts were estimated. Clones were read by immunoSEQ multiplex PCR, and TCRdb kept only the in-frame ones, dropping some. That table furnishes V, J and clone size, whereas the DNA furnished D and trimming. Among around 140,000 clones listed, over 70% were seen once. V shed 2 bases and J shed 4 bases, with 15 bases lying between them. Germline assignment: CDR1 MGHRA and CDR2 YSYEKL. The CDR3 covers 16 residues. This TCR was recovered from a man of 80 years or more with acute or convalescent COVID-19. The chain recombines TRBV4-1 with TRBJ1-5; maybe TRBD1 (6 bases). Specimen: peripheral blood. The DNA of the CDR3 is TGCGCCAGCAGCCAACCCGGACAGTCCAAAAATCAGCCCCAGCATTTT. Its translation is CASSQPGQSKNQPQHF.